The rows below give T cell receptor beta chains drawn from one sample of a study of blood T cell repertoires in COVID-19. Measured with immunoSEQ multiplex PCR; TCRdb has only the in-frame clones, and not every one. The repertoire holds about 160,000 clones, with approximately 93% as singletons. Sequencing was done on a sample of peripheral blood. These receptors came from a woman aged 55-70 years with COVID-19, enrolled during active disease. The CDR3 runs from the conserved cysteine through the conserved F or W. The order of the fields is D gene, V gene, clone size, J gene, CDR3 protein, CDR3 DNA. D genes are given only for firm matches. Where a row states a size, it is once, few, many or the class of an expanded clone; other rows omit it.

>NA|TRBV23-1|NA|TRBJ1-6
CASSQPPTDFYNSPLHF
TGCGCCAGCAGTCAGCCCCCTACAGATTTCTATAATTCACCCCTCCACTTT
>NA|TRBV4-3|NA|TRBJ1-1
CASSHNSGSEAFF
TGCGCCAGCAGCCACAACAGTGGTTCTGAAGCTTTCTTT
>NA|TRBV3-1/TRBV3-2|NA|TRBJ1-2
CASRDPGAHGYTF
TGTGCCAGCAGGGATCCTGGGGCTCATGGCTACACCTTC
>NA|TRBV15|NA|TRBJ1-1
CATSSTGRTEAFF
TGTGCCACCAGCAGTACAGGGCGGACTGAAGCTTTCTTT
>NA|TRBV19|NA|TRBJ2-2
CASYRWNTGELFF
TGTGCCAGTTACAGATGGAACACCGGGGAGCTGTTTTTT
>NA|TRBV6-6|once|TRBJ1-4
CASSYRGNEKLFF
TGTGCCAGCAGTTACCGCGGTAATGAAAAACTGTTTTTT
>TRBD1|TRBV7-3|NA|TRBJ1-2
CASSSGTGGIYGYTF
TGTGCCAGCAGCTCCGGGACAGGGGGCATCTATGGCTACACCTTC
>NA|TRBV7-2|NA|TRBJ2-3
CASSPQAGLPDTDTQYF
TGTGCCAGCAGCCCCCAGGCGGGTCTCCCTGATACAGATACGCAGTATTTT
>NA|TRBV5-8|NA|TRBJ2-1
CASSTGRGLGYNEQFF
TGTGCCAGCAGCACCGGACGGGGGTTAGGCTACAATGAGCAGTTCTTC
>TRBD1|TRBV6-5|NA|TRBJ1-6
CASSYSWPGQASPLHF
TGTGCCAGCAGTTACAGCTGGCCGGGACAGGCTTCACCCCTCCACTTT
>TRBD1|TRBV5-1|NA|TRBJ2-6
CASSLADRVLFAGANVLTF
TGCGCCAGCAGCTTGGCCGACAGGGTTCTATTTGCTGGGGCCAACGTCCTGACTTTC
>TRBD1|TRBV27|NA|TRBJ1-6
CASSQQGNGSPLHF
TGTGCCAGCTCCCAACAGGGGAACGGGTCACCCCTCCACTTT
>TRBD1|TRBV27|NA|TRBJ2-7
CASSFSGQGPYEQYF
TGTGCCAGCAGTTTTTCGGGACAGGGTCCCTACGAGCAGTACTTC
>TRBD1|TRBV29-1|few|TRBJ2-7
CSIRTGVEQYF
TGCAGCATCCGGACAGGGGTCGAGCAGTACTTC
>TRBD2|TRBV7-8|NA|TRBJ2-1
CASSYSSGGFYNEQFF
TGTGCCAGCAGCTATTCAAGCGGGGGATTCTACAATGAGCAGTTCTTC
>TRBD2|TRBV29-1|NA|TRBJ2-1
CSVEWTSGGAYEQFF
TGCAGCGTTGAATGGACTAGCGGGGGCGCCTATGAGCAGTTCTTC
>TRBD1|TRBV5-1|NA|TRBJ1-2
CASNVGQGIGYTF
TGCGCCAGCAACGTCGGACAGGGTATTGGCTACACCTTC
>NA|TRBV7-2|NA|TRBJ2-6
CASSQGTGPGANVLTF
TGTGCCAGCAGCCAGGGTACAGGGCCCGGGGCCAACGTCCTGACTTTC
>NA|TRBV12-3/TRBV12-4|once|TRBJ2-1
CASSEYNEQFF
TGTGCCAGCAGTGAGTACAATGAGCAGTTCTTC
>NA|TRBV5-4|NA|TRBJ1-5
CASSSQGIDQPQHF
TGTGCCAGCAGCTCGCAGGGGATTGATCAGCCCCAGCATTTT
>TRBD1|TRBV5-1|NA|TRBJ2-2
CASSRGRNTGELFF
TGCGCCAGCAGTAGGGGGCGCAACACCGGGGAGCTGTTTTTT
>TRBD1|TRBV24-1|NA|TRBJ2-2
CATSGGTGASTGELFF
TGTGCCACCAGTGGTGGGACAGGGGCGAGCACCGGGGAGCTGTTTTTT
>TRBD1|TRBV6-5|once|TRBJ1-2
CASSYRKTGGHYGYTF
TGTGCCAGCAGTTACCGTAAGACAGGGGGCCACTATGGCTACACCTTC
>NA|TRBV19|NA|TRBJ1-1
CASSPQGGGATEAFF
TGTGCCAGTAGTCCCCAAGGGGGGGGCGCGACTGAAGCTTTCTTT
>NA|TRBV7-2|NA|TRBJ1-1
CASSLAGGVIANKNTEAFF
TGTGCCAGCAGCTTAGCGGGGGGGGTTATAGCTAATAAGAACACTGAAGCTTTCTTT
>NA|TRBV7-8|once|TRBJ1-2
CASSLGRFTKINYGYTF
TGTGCCAGCAGCTTAGGAAGATTCACAAAAATCAACTATGGCTACACCTTC